Below, 27 T cell receptor beta chains from the same sample are listed, as sequenced in a study of blood T cell repertoires in COVID-19. Profiling relied on immunoSEQ multiplex PCR, and the TCRdb table lists in-frame clones only, not all of them. The data contain 300,000 to 400,000 clones, around 89% of them seen just once; the ten biggest clones take up about 0.89%. Sequenced input: PBMCs or T cells enriched from blood (not recorded which). Receptor source: a woman in her twenties or thirties with acute COVID-19.

This clone was seen just once. CDR3 loop: CASSLERDGSYEQYF. The CDR3 DNA sequence: TGTGCCAGCAGCTTAGAACGGGATGGGTCCTACGAGCAGTACTTC. The chain has TRBV5-4 and TRBJ2-7, with a tentative D call TRBD2 (5 bases). The CDR3 covers 15 residues. The V gene's germline CDR1 is SGHNT and CDR2 YYREEE (reference sequence). V was trimmed by 2 bases and J by 1 base, leaving 13 bases between them.

V usage is TRBV25-1 and J usage is TRBJ1-2, with a possible D match to TRBD1 (5 bases). CDR1 is MGHDK and CDR2 is SYGVNS in the germline V gene. V lost 8 bases and J lost 7, with 20 bases in between. The CDR3 is 14 residues long. The CDR3 DNA is TGTGCCAGCGGTTTGGGGGGACGGTTGGTTGGCTACACCTTC. Amino acids: CASGLGGRLVGYTF.

This chain connects TRBV4-1 to TRBJ2-7, with D tentatively TRBD1 (5 bases). The CDR3 contains 15 residues. Per germline, CDR1 MGHRA and CDR2 YSYEKL. The V gene lost 3 bases and the J gene lost 2 bases, with 14 bases spanning the gap. The CDR3 loop reads CASSQILGDTYEQYF. For the CDR3, the DNA is TGCGCCAGCAGCCAGATTCTAGGGGATACCTACGAGCAGTACTTC.

The gene calls are TRBV19 and TRBJ1-1; D unresolved. Germline-derived CDR1 and CDR2 are LNHDA and SQIVND (reference sequence). With 3 bases removed from V and 5 bases from J, the gap between germline ends came to 13 bases. The CDR3 consists of 14 residues. CDR3 loop: CASSIATWETEAFF. CDR3 coding DNA: TGTGCCAGTAGTATTGCAACTTGGGAGACTGAAGCTTTCTTT.

This sequence joins TRBV9 and TRBJ1-3, with 10 bases lining up with TRBD1. The CDR3 length is 15 residues. After removal of 3 bases from V and 5 bases from J, the junction contained 5 bases not matched to a gene. Germline V gives CDR1 SGDLS, CDR2 YYNGEE. The CDR3 sequence: CASSGDRGPRNTIYF. The CDR3, as DNA: TGTGCCAGCAGCGGAGACAGGGGGCCACGAAACACCATATATTTT.

To note about this clone: Other nucleotide sequences in the sample specify the same CDR3. CDR3 in DNA: TGTGCCAGCAGTTCTCACAGGGAGAACACTGAAGCTTTCTTT. Translating gives CASSSHRENTEAFF. The chain recombines TRBV6-6 with TRBJ1-1; possible D gene TRBD1, 6 bases. Deletions cut 4 bases from V and 1 base from J, with 10 bases between. CDR1 is MNHNY and CDR2 is SVGAGI in the germline V gene (reference sequence). The CDR3 length is 14 residues.

The chain is built from TRBV9 and TRBJ1-2; 10 bases fit TRBD1. This CDR3 is 15 amino acids long. Per germline, CDR1 SGDLS and CDR2 YYNGEE. V dropped 4 bases and J dropped 4; count of bases not matched to a gene: 7. The CDR3 DNA reads TGTGCCAGCAGCCCGACAGGGGGCAATACCTATGGCTACACCTTC. This translates into CASSPTGGNTYGYTF.

This chain joins TRBV19 and TRBJ2-1; D uncertain. Germline V gene sequence: CDR1 LNHDA, CDR2 SQIVND (reference sequence). The ends were cut back, 4 bases at V and 0 bases at J, with 10 bases in the middle. The CDR3 is 15 amino acids. The CDR3 sequence: CASSSGSSSYNEQFF. CDR3 sequence (DNA): TGTGCCAGTAGTAGCGGCAGTAGCTCCTACAATGAGCAGTTCTTC.

The rearrangement joins TRBV19 to TRBJ1-4; 8 bases line up with TRBD1. The CDR3 length is 17 residues. The junction had 14 bases not matched to a gene; V was cut back by 3 bases and J by 8 bases. Germline-derived CDR1 and CDR2 are LNHDA and SQIVND (reference sequence). The CDR3 DNA reads as TGTGCCAGTAGTATGCGGCAATGGGACAGGTTTCGGGAAAAACTGTTTTTT. This sequence encodes CASSMRQWDRFREKLFF.

The V and J genes are TRBV14 and TRBJ1-6, with TRBD1 matching over 7 bases. The CDR3 spans 17 residues. Unmatched junction bases numbered 6, after V lost 1 base and J lost 3 bases. Germline V gene sequence: CDR1 SGHDN, CDR2 FVKESK. CDR3 DNA: TGTGCCAGCAGCCAAGGACAGGGAATTGGCTATAATTCACCCCTCCACTTT. This encodes CASSQGQGIGYNSPLHF.

The chain links TRBV7-8 to TRBJ1-2; 7 bases match TRBD1. CDR1 is SGHVS and CDR2 is FQNEAQ in the germline V gene. V lost 5 bases, J lost 2 bases, and 11 bases stayed unmatched. The CDR3 consists of 16 residues. The CDR3 DNA sequence: TGTGCCAGCAGCCCCCAAGGGAGACAGGGAAACTATGGCTACACCTTC. Encoded protein: CASSPQGRQGNYGYTF.

The chain links TRBV6-5 to TRBJ1-5; the D gene is possibly TRBD1 (6 bases). Deletions cut 6 bases from V and 7 bases from J, with 13 bases between. This CDR3 region has 13 residues. Germline CDR1 MNHEY, CDR2 SVGAGI. As DNA, the CDR3 is TGTGCCAGCAGGACAACTGGGGGCCAGCCCCAGCATTTT. It encodes CASRTTGGQPQHF.

V usage is TRBV7-2 and J usage is TRBJ2-3; D unresolved. The V and J ends lost 2 bases and 1 base respectively, with 7 bases between them. The germline V gene has CDR1 SGHTA and CDR2 FQGNSA. This CDR3 is 14 amino acids long. The CDR3 DNA reads TGTGCCAGCAGCTTAAACCCGGGCACAGATACGCAGTATTTT. It yields the protein CASSLNPGTDTQYF. Using reference TRBV7-2 and TRBJ2-3 for the parts outside the CDR3, the full variable domain is GAGVSQSPSNKVTEKGKDVELRCDPISGHTALYWYRQSLGQGLEFLIYFQGNSAPDKSGLPSDRFSAERTGGSVSTLTIQRTQQEDSAVYLCASSLNPGTDTQYFGPGTRLTVL.

In regard to this clone: Other nucleotide sequences from this sample produce the same CDR3. The gene calls are TRBV6-5 and TRBJ1-6; 9 bases are shared with TRBD1. Losses at the gene ends were 4 bases for V and 10 bases for J; bases not matched to a gene: 5. CDR1 is MNHEY and CDR2 is SVGAGI in the germline V gene. This CDR3 has 14 residues. The CDR3 reads CASSSGTGNSPLHF. The CDR3 coding sequence is TGTGCCAGCAGTTCCGGGACAGGGAACTCACCCCTCCACTTT.

CDR3 DNA: TGTGCCAGCAGCTTAACCGGGGGATATGAAAAACTGTTTTTT. Protein: CASSLTGGYEKLFF. This chain connects TRBV7-9 to TRBJ1-4, with a weak D call TRBD1 (5 bases). Trimming removed 2 bases from V and 6 bases from J, with 10 bases in between. Germline CDR1 and CDR2: SEHNR and FQNEAQ (reference sequence). This CDR3 contains 14 residues.

J is TRBJ2-7 and V is TRBV7-9; possibly TRBD2 for D (6 bases). This CDR3 region has 14 residues. The germline gives CDR1 SEHNR, CDR2 FQNEAQ (reference sequence). V shed 5 bases and J shed 3 bases, with 14 bases lying between them. Here the CDR3 DNA reads TGTGCCAGCAGCCCCCCGGGACTCCGCTACGAGCAGTACTTC. This sequence encodes CASSPPGLRYEQYF.

V gene TRBV18 combines with J gene TRBJ1-1; a weak D match, TRBD1 (6 bases). The germline V gene encodes CDR1 KGHSH and CDR2 LQKENI. This CDR3 has 13 amino acids. The germline V and J ends were trimmed by 2 bases and 8 bases, with 12 bases remaining between them. The CDR3 loop is CASSPTGTPEAFF. The CDR3 bases are TGTGCCAGCTCACCAACGGGGACACCCGAAGCTTTCTTT.

This clone has more than one count but fewer than ten. The J gene is TRBJ1-1, the V gene TRBV7-2; a weak D match, TRBD1 (5 bases). V was trimmed by 1 base and J by 3 bases, leaving 9 bases between them. CDR3 length: 14 residues. Per germline, CDR1 SGHTA and CDR2 FQGNSA. The CDR3 protein is CASSLGRGDTEAFF. The DNA for the CDR3 is TGTGCCAGCAGCTTAGGACGGGGGGACACTGAAGCTTTCTTT.

This chain links TRBV5-1 with TRBJ2-6, with D possibly matching TRBD1 (5 bases). V was shortened by 4 bases and J by 6 bases, with 11 bases between the two germline ends. The CDR3 has 14 amino acids. Germline V gene data show CDR1 as SGHRS and CDR2 as YFSETQ. Here the CDR3 DNA reads TGCGCCAGCAGCCAGGGATTGGAGGCCAACGTCCTGACTTTC. Translated: CASSQGLEANVLTF.

This clone was seen just once. This chain connects TRBV28 to TRBJ1-4; the D gene is possibly TRBD1 (5 bases). V was cut by 0 bases and J by 0 bases, with 8 bases left in between. CDR3 length: 16 residues. Per the germline V gene, CDR1 is MDHEN and CDR2 is SYDVKM. The CDR3 nucleotides are TGTGCCAGCAGTTTATGGGGGGGGGCAACTAATGAAAAACTGTTTTTT. It specifies CASSLWGGATNEKLFF.

The genes are TRBV19 and TRBJ1-1, with D unclear. V was clipped by 5 bases and J by 8 bases, with 18 bases between them. This CDR3 has 14 residues. The germline gives CDR1 LNHDA, CDR2 SQIVND (reference sequence). The CDR3 nucleotides read TGTGCCAGTAGTTTTTTGGGGAGAGGACTAGAAGCTTTCTTT. Protein: CASSFLGRGLEAFF. Variable domain in full (rest from reference TRBV19 and TRBJ1-1): DGGITQSPKYLFRKEGQNVTLSCEQNLNHDAMYWYRQDPGQGLRLIYYSQIVNDFQKGDIAEGYSVSREKKESFPLTVTSAQKNPTAFYLCASSFLGRGLEAFFGQGTRLTVV.

V gene TRBV19 combines with J gene TRBJ1-6; 11 nucleotides agree with TRBD1. Germline lookup yields CDR1 LNHDA and CDR2 SQIVND (reference sequence). Unmatched junction bases numbered 9, after V lost 6 bases and J lost 8 bases. CDR3 length: 16 amino acids. CDR3 coding DNA: TGTGCCAGTAGCCAACTTGGACAGGGGGCTGATTCACCCCTCCACTTT. This encodes CASSQLGQGADSPLHF.

The rearrangement links TRBV24-1 to TRBJ1-1, with D possibly TRBD1 on 5 matching bases. The V gene's germline CDR1 is KGHDR and CDR2 SFDVKD. Deletions cut 0 bases from V and 5 bases from J, with 15 bases between. CDR3 length equals 16 residues. Here the CDR3 DNA reads TGTGCCACCAGTGATTTGGGCCATCGGGGGGGGACTGAAGCTTTCTTT. This translates into CATSDLGHRGGTEAFF.

The rearrangement joins TRBV7-2 to TRBJ2-2; 7 nucleotides align to TRBD2. Germline CDR1 SGHTA, CDR2 FQGNSA. The V and J ends lost 2 bases and 0 bases, in that order; junction bases with no gene match: 3. The CDR3 spans 16 residues. The CDR3 DNA reads as TGTGCCAGCAGCTTAACGGCGGGGGCGAACACCGGGGAGCTGTTTTTT. This translates into CASSLTAGANTGELFF.

This rearrangement joins TRBV9 to TRBJ2-7, with D tentatively TRBD2 (6 bases). The length of the CDR3 is 16 residues. Germline loops: CDR1 SGDLS, CDR2 YYNGEE. V gave up 4 bases and J gave up 0 bases, with 17 bases separating them. CDR3 sequence (DNA): TGTGCCAGCAGCCCCCGGGGGACTTACACCTCCTACGAGCAGTACTTC. Translating gives CASSPRGTYTSYEQYF.

The J gene is TRBJ2-7, the V gene TRBV2; no definite D call. The CDR3 covers 12 residues. Looked up from germline, CDR1 is SNHLY and CDR2 is FYNNEI. V lost 2 bases, J lost 4 bases, and 6 bases lay in between. CDR3 nucleotide sequence: TGTGCCAGCAGTGAAACACGTTACGAGCAGTACTTC. It codes for CASSETRYEQYF. Full variable domain (remainder filled in from reference TRBV2 and TRBJ2-7): EPEVTQTPSHQVTQMGQEVILRCVPISNHLYFYWYRQILGQKVEFLVSFYNNEISEKSEIFDDQFSVERPDGSNFTLKIRSTKLEDSAMYFCASSETRYEQYFGPGTRLTVT.

The chain couples TRBV19 to TRBJ1-2; TRBD1 aligns across 7 bases. Germline CDR1 reads LNHDA; CDR2 reads SQIVND (reference sequence). There are 13 residues in the CDR3. Trimming removed 5 bases from V and 3 bases from J; junction bases left unmatched: 3. The DNA of the CDR3 is TGTGCCAGTAGTTACGACAGGGACTATGGCTACACCTTC. It codes for CASSYDRDYGYTF.